This T cell receptor beta chain was sequenced for a study of beta chain features in type 1 diabetes. About the research overall: Patients were similar to healthy donors in age and gender (as well as in cell yields).

Whole-study results and caveats: Highly expressing activated T cells could be over-counted with a cDNA template. All four CD4+ subsets of Type 1 diabetes patients contained TCRB CDR3s that were moderately but significantly shorter. Researchers reported that naive, central memory and Treg TCRB repertoires appeared more similar in patients than in healthy donors.

Expressed TCRB transcripts got sequenced, as all isolated RNA was reverse transcribed. Assay used: immunoSEQ multiplex PCR; TCRdb lists only in-frame clones, some missing. The table has 10,000 to 15,000 clones, more than 40% seen once. The V end lost 1 base, the J end lost 1 base, and 13 bases lay between the germline ends. Per the germline V gene, CDR1 is LGHNA and CDR2 is YNFKEQ. CDR3 length: 16 residues. This clone was counted between two and nine times. Its specificity is not known. The genes are TRBV4-2 and TRBJ2-5, with D possibly matching TRBD1 (6 bases). Material: stem cell memory CD4+ T cells from blood. This receptor was identified in a man younger than 35 in good health. CDR3 in amino acids: CASSQAGQGGQETQYF. As DNA, the CDR3 is TGTGCCAGCAGCCAAGCCGGACAAGGGGGCCAAGAGACCCAGTACTTC.